This is a list of T cell receptor beta chains from one sample in a study of breast tumors, draining lymph nodes, adjacent tissues. MiXCR, run by TCRdb on the multiplex PCR reads, gives a single entry per CDR3 protein. The profile covers tens of thousands of distinct CDR3 sequences, with 23% appearing a single time and 8% taken by the ten largest. Sequenced sample: breast tumor tissue. These receptors all stem from a female donor with breast cancer. Some clones in this sample may be carry-over from other donors' samples. The CDR3 runs from the conserved cysteine through the conserved F or W. D genes are given only for firm matches. The size field is filled for only some rows; it gives once, few, many or a size class.

abundance: NA
j_gene: TRBJ2-2
d_gene: TRBD1
v_gene: TRBV4-1
CDR3aa: CASSQPGPSGQGKNGELFF
CDR3nt: TGCGCCAGCAGCCAACCAGGCCCTTCGGGACAGGGTAAAAACGGGGAGCTGTTTTTT

abundance: many
j_gene: TRBJ2-1
d_gene: TRBD2
v_gene: TRBV20-1
CDR3aa: CSARSMASGRAHNEQFF
CDR3nt: TGCAGTGCTAGATCCATGGCTAGCGGGAGGGCTCACAATGAGCAGTTCTTC

abundance: many
j_gene: TRBJ2-7
d_gene: TRBD2
v_gene: TRBV27
CDR3aa: CASGLSGGPTYEQYF
CDR3nt: TGTGCCAGCGGGTTGAGCGGGGGGCCAACCTACGAGCAGTACTTC

abundance: NA
j_gene: TRBJ1-1
d_gene: TRBD1
v_gene: TRBV5-5
CDR3aa: CASNMVTGGNTEAFF
CDR3nt: TGTGCCAGCAACATGGTAACAGGGGGGAACACTGAAGCTTTCTTT

abundance: NA
j_gene: TRBJ2-6
d_gene: TRBD1
v_gene: TRBV15
CDR3aa: CATSRETLDRARSGANVLTF
CDR3nt: TGTGCCACCAGCAGAGAGACGCTAGACAGGGCCCGCTCTGGGGCCAACGTCCTGACTTTC

abundance: many
j_gene: TRBJ2-5
d_gene: NA
v_gene: TRBV4-1
CDR3aa: CASSLIKSGTQRGQETQYF
CDR3nt: TGCGCCAGCAGTCTTATTAAGAGCGGGACTCAGAGGGGGCAAGAGACCCAGTACTTC

abundance: many
j_gene: TRBJ2-1
d_gene: TRBD2
v_gene: TRBV4-1
CDR3aa: CASSPLATSGAFYEQFF
CDR3nt: TGCGCCAGCAGCCCCCTGGCGACTAGCGGGGCATTTTATGAGCAGTTCTTC

abundance: many
j_gene: TRBJ2-2
d_gene: NA
v_gene: TRBV5-1
CDR3aa: CASSLVAVDSNTGELFF
CDR3nt: TGCGCCAGCAGCTTGGTTGCAGTGGACTCAAACACCGGGGAGCTGTTTTTT

abundance: few
j_gene: TRBJ2-6
d_gene: NA
v_gene: TRBV7-3
CDR3aa: CASSLSAGPSGANVLTF
CDR3nt: TGTGCCAGCAGCTTATCTGCGGGACCGTCTGGGGCCAACGTCCTGACTTTC

abundance: many
j_gene: TRBJ2-3
d_gene: TRBD1
v_gene: TRBV11-2
CDR3aa: CASSPTGPHTDTQYF
CDR3nt: TGTGCCAGCAGCCCGACAGGGCCCCACACAGATACGCAGTATTTT

abundance: NA
j_gene: TRBJ1-1
d_gene: NA
v_gene: TRBV11-2
CDR3aa: CASSRDTLSGAFF
CDR3nt: TGTGCCAGCAGTCGGGACACCTTAAGTGGGGCTTTCTTT

abundance: many
j_gene: TRBJ2-5
d_gene: TRBD1
v_gene: TRBV4-1
CDR3aa: CASSQGNRGHQETQYF
CDR3nt: TGCGCCAGCAGCCAGGGAAATAGGGGGCACCAAGAGACCCAGTACTTC

abundance: many
j_gene: TRBJ1-3
d_gene: TRBD1
v_gene: TRBV7-2
CDR3aa: CASSPRTGGGNTIYF
CDR3nt: TGTGCCAGCAGCCCGCGGACAGGGGGTGGAAACACCATATATTTT

abundance: many
j_gene: TRBJ2-3
d_gene: TRBD2
v_gene: TRBV10-2
CDR3aa: CASSNPGLASDTQYF
CDR3nt: TGCGCCAGCAGTAACCCGGGACTAGCCTCAGATACGCAGTATTTT

abundance: many
j_gene: TRBJ1-5
d_gene: TRBD1
v_gene: TRBV10-3
CDR3aa: CAIRAQGNQPQHF
CDR3nt: TGTGCCATCAGAGCACAGGGGAATCAGCCCCAGCATTTT

abundance: many
j_gene: TRBJ2-7
d_gene: NA
v_gene: TRBV5-5
CDR3aa: CARGAGKDEQYF
CDR3nt: TGTGCCAGGGGGGCAGGGAAAGACGAGCAGTACTTC

abundance: NA
j_gene: TRBJ2-7
d_gene: NA
v_gene: TRBV29-1
CDR3aa: CSVEEPYREPTYEQYF
CDR3nt: TGCAGCGTTGAAGAACCCTACAGGGAACCTACATACGAGCAGTACTTC

abundance: many
j_gene: TRBJ2-7
d_gene: NA
v_gene: TRBV11-2
CDR3aa: CASRGNRDSSYEQYF
CDR3nt: TGTGCCAGCAGAGGGAACCGGGACTCATCCTACGAGCAGTACTTC

abundance: many
j_gene: TRBJ1-6
d_gene: NA
v_gene: TRBV6-5
CDR3aa: CASSLTFRGSPLHF
CDR3nt: TGTGCCAGCAGTTTGACCTTCAGGGGTTCACCCCTCCACTTT

abundance: many
j_gene: TRBJ1-5
d_gene: TRBD1
v_gene: TRBV19
CDR3aa: CASSSGTGANQPQHF
CDR3nt: TGTGCCAGTAGTTCCGGGACAGGGGCTAATCAGCCCCAGCATTTT

abundance: many
j_gene: TRBJ2-3
d_gene: NA
v_gene: TRBV7-2
CDR3aa: CASSLIRTDTQYF
CDR3nt: TGTGCCAGCAGCTTAATAAGGACAGATACGCAGTATTTT

abundance: few
j_gene: TRBJ2-5
d_gene: TRBD2
v_gene: TRBV20-1
CDR3aa: CSASTSGVGTQYF
CDR3nt: TGCAGTGCTTCGACTAGCGGGGTTGGGACCCAGTACTTC

abundance: few
j_gene: TRBJ2-5
d_gene: TRBD2
v_gene: TRBV9
CDR3aa: CASSVGGGQETQYF
CDR3nt: TGTGCCAGCAGCGTAGGGGGGGGCCAAGAGACCCAGTACTTC

abundance: many
j_gene: TRBJ2-7
d_gene: TRBD1
v_gene: TRBV27
CDR3aa: CASSSVDRVGYEQYF
CDR3nt: TGTGCCAGCAGTTCCGTGGACAGGGTAGGTTACGAGCAGTACTTC

abundance: many
j_gene: TRBJ1-6
d_gene: NA
v_gene: TRBV5-8
CDR3aa: CASSLEPLMDSPLHF
CDR3nt: TGTGCCAGCAGCTTGGAGCCTCTAATGGATTCACCCCTCCACTTT

abundance: many
j_gene: TRBJ1-4
d_gene: NA
v_gene: TRBV20-1
CDR3aa: CSALTGSDNEKLFF
CDR3nt: TGCAGTGCCCTCACTGGGTCCGATAATGAAAAACTGTTTTTT

abundance: many
j_gene: TRBJ1-2
d_gene: NA
v_gene: TRBV7-2
CDR3aa: CASSFGRVLYGYTF
CDR3nt: TGTGCCAGCAGCTTCGGCAGGGTGCTCTATGGCTACACCTTC

abundance: many
j_gene: TRBJ1-6
d_gene: NA
v_gene: TRBV4-1
CDR3aa: CASSHEPVPNSPLHF
CDR3nt: TGCGCCAGCAGCCACGAACCGGTTCCTAATTCACCCCTCCACTTT

abundance: many
j_gene: TRBJ2-2
d_gene: NA
v_gene: TRBV29-1
CDR3aa: CSVEVQTPGELFF
CDR3nt: TGCAGCGTTGAAGTCCAGACTCCCGGGGAGCTGTTTTTT

abundance: many
j_gene: TRBJ2-5
d_gene: TRBD2
v_gene: TRBV27
CDR3aa: CASSGRGPRGETQYF
CDR3nt: TGTGCCAGCAGTGGGAGGGGCCCTCGTGGAGAGACCCAGTACTTC

abundance: many
j_gene: TRBJ1-4
d_gene: NA
v_gene: TRBV29-1
CDR3aa: CSVGTANRDEKLFF
CDR3nt: TGCAGCGTGGGGACCGCGAATCGGGATGAAAAACTGTTTTTT

abundance: many
j_gene: TRBJ1-6
d_gene: NA
v_gene: TRBV3-1
CDR3aa: CASSQRDWNSPLHF
CDR3nt: TGTGCCAGCAGCCAACGGGACTGGAATTCACCCCTCCACTTT

abundance: NA
j_gene: TRBJ2-7
d_gene: NA
v_gene: TRBV24-1
CDR3aa: CATSDSARAYEQYF
CDR3nt: TGTGCCACCAGTGATTCGGCCAGAGCCTATGAGCAGTACTTC

abundance: many
j_gene: TRBJ2-7
d_gene: NA
v_gene: TRBV6-1
CDR3aa: CASSTTRGRSEQYF
CDR3nt: TGTGCCAGCAGCACCACCCGGGGGCGCAGCGAGCAGTACTTC

abundance: many
j_gene: TRBJ1-2
d_gene: TRBD1
v_gene: TRBV20-1
CDR3aa: CSARDPQGGVGGYTF
CDR3nt: TGCAGTGCTAGAGATCCCCAGGGGGGGGTTGGGGGCTACACCTTC

abundance: many
j_gene: TRBJ2-3
d_gene: NA
v_gene: TRBV11-2
CDR3aa: CASSLITARTDTQYF
CDR3nt: TGTGCCAGCAGCTTAATTACAGCACGCACAGATACGCAGTATTTT

abundance: once
j_gene: TRBJ1-5
d_gene: TRBD1
v_gene: TRBV5-4
CDR3aa: CASSSGTGGAHSNQPQHF
CDR3nt: TGTGCCAGCAGCTCTGGGACAGGGGGGGCTCATAGCAATCAGCCCCAGCATTTT